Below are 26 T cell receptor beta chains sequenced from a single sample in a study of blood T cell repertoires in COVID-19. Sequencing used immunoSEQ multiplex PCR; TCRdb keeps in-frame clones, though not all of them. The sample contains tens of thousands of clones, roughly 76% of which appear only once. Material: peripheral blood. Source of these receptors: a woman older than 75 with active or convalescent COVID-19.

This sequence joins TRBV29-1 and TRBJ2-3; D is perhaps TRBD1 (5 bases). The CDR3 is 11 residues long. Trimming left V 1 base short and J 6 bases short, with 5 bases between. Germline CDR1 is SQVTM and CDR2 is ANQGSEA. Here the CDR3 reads CSVEAGDTQYF. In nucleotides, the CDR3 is TGCAGCGTTGAAGCAGGGGATACGCAGTATTTT.

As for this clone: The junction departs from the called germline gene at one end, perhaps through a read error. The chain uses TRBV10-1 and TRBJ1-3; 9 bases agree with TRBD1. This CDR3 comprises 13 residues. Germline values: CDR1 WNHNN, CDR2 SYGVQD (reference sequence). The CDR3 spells CASSSDRGSTIYF. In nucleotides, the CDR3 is TGCGCCAGCAGTTCGGACAGGGGAAGCACCATATATTTT.

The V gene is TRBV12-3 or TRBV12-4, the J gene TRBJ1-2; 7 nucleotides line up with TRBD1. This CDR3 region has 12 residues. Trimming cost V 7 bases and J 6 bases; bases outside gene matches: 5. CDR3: CASTSTGNGYTF. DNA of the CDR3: TGTGCCAGCACCTCGACAGGGAATGGCTACACCTTC.

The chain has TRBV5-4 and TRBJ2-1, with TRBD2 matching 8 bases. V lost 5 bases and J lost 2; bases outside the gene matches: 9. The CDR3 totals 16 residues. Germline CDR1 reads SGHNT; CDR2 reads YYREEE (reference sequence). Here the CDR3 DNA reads TGTGCCAGCAGTCCCCGGGGACTAGAAACCTACAATGAGCAGTTCTTC. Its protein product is CASSPRGLETYNEQFF.

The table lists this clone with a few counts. The CDR3 protein is CASSFLNQPQHF. For the CDR3, the DNA is TGTGCCAGCAGTTTCCTTAATCAGCCCCAGCATTTT. V usage is TRBV6-6 and J usage is TRBJ1-5; D ambiguous. Germline CDR1 and CDR2: MNHNY and SVGAGI (reference sequence). There are 12 residues in the CDR3. V was shortened by 4 bases and J by 4 bases, with 5 bases between the two germline ends.

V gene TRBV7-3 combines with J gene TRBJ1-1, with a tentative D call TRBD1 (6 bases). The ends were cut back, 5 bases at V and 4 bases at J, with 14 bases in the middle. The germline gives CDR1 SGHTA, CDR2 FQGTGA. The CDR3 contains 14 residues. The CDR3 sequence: CASSPTGSLTEAFF. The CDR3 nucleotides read TGTGCCAGCAGCCCCACAGGGAGTCTCACTGAAGCTTTCTTT.

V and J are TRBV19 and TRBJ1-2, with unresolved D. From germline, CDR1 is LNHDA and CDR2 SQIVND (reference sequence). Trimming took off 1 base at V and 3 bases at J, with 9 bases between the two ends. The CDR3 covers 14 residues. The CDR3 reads CASSIGPTDYGYTF. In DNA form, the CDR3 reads TGTGCCAGTAGTATAGGCCCGACTGACTATGGCTACACCTTC.

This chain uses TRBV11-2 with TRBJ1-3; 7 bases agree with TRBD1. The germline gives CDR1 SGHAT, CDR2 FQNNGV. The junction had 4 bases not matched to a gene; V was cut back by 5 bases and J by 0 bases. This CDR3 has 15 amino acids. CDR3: CASSPGTVSGNTIYF. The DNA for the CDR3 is TGTGCCAGCAGCCCCGGGACAGTCTCTGGAAACACCATATATTTT.

CDR3 protein: CASSSGTGVRTGELFF. The CDR3, as DNA: TGCGCCAGCAGCTCCGGGACAGGGGTTCGCACCGGGGAGCTGTTTTTT. V usage is TRBV5-1 and J usage is TRBJ2-2; 10 positions agree with TRBD1. The CDR3 is made up of 16 amino acids. V lost 3 bases, J lost 4 bases, and 6 bases stayed unmatched. Germline V gives CDR1 SGHRS, CDR2 YFSETQ.

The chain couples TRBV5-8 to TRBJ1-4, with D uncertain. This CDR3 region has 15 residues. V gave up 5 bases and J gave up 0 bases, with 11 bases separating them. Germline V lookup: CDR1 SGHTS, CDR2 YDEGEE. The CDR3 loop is CASSVRLTTNEKLFF. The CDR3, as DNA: TGTGCCAGCAGTGTCAGATTGACAACTAATGAAAAACTGTTTTTT.

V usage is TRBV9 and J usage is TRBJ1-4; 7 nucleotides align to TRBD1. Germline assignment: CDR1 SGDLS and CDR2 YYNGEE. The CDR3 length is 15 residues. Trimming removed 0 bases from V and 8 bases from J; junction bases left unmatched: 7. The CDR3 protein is CASSVGAGGGEKLFF. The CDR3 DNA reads TGTGCCAGCAGCGTAGGGGCAGGGGGAGGCGAAAAACTGTTTTTT. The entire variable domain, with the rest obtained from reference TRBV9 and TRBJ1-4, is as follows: DSGVTQTPKHLITATGQRVTLRCSPRSGDLSVYWYQQSLDQGLQFLIQYYNGEERAKGNILERFSAQQFPDLHSELNLSSLELGDSALYFCASSVGAGGGEKLFFGSGTQLSVL.

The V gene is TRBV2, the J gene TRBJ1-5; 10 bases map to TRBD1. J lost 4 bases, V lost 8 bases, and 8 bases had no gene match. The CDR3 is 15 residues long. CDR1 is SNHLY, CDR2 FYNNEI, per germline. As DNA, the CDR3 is TGTGCCAGCGGCTCCCGGGACAGGGGAAATCAGCCCCAGCATTTT. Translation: CASGSRDRGNQPQHF.

CDR3 sequence (DNA): TGTGCCAGCAGTTTCGGGACACTCAGCAATCAGCCCCAGCATTTT. Translation gives CASSFGTLSNQPQHF. This chain uses TRBV2 with TRBJ1-5; possibly TRBD1 for D (6 bases). Per the germline V gene, CDR1 is SNHLY and CDR2 is FYNNEI. The CDR3 loop spans 15 amino acids. V lost 5 bases to trimming and J lost 1 base, with 12 bases between them.

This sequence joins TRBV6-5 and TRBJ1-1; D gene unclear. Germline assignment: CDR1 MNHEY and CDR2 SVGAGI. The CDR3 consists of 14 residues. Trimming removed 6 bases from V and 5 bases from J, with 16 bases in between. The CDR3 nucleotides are TGTGCCAGCAGCTCACCCGTCGACATGACTGAAGCTTTCTTT. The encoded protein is CASSSPVDMTEAFF.

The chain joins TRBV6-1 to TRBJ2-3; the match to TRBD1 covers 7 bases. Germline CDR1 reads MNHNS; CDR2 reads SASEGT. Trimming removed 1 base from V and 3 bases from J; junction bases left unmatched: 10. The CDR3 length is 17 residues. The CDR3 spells CASSEGVVDRATDTQYF. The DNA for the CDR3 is TGTGCCAGCAGTGAAGGAGTGGTCGACAGGGCAACAGATACGCAGTATTTT.

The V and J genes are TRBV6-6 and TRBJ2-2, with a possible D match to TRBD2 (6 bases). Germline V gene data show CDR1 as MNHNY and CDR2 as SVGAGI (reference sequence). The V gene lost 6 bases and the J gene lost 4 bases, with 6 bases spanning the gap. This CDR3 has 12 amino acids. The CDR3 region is CASSGGTGELFF. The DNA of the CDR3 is TGTGCCAGCAGCGGGGGCACCGGGGAGCTGTTTTTT.

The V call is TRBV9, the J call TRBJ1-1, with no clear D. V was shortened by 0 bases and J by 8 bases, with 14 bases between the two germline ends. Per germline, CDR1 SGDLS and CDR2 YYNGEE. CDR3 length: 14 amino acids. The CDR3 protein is CASSVAHRGSEAFF. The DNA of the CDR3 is TGTGCCAGCAGCGTAGCTCACCGAGGGTCGGAAGCTTTCTTT.

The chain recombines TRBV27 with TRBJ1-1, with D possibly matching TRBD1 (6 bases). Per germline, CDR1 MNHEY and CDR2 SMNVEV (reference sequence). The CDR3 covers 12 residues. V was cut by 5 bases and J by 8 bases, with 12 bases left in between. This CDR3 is CASSRTTGEAFF. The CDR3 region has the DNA TGTGCCAGCAGTCGTACGACAGGCGAAGCTTTCTTT.

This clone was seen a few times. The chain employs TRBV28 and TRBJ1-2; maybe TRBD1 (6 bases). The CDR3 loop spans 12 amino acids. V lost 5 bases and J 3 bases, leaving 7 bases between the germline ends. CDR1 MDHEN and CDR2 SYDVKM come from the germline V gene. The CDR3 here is CASSTGYYGYTF. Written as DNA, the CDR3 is TGTGCCAGCAGTACAGGGTACTATGGCTACACCTTC.

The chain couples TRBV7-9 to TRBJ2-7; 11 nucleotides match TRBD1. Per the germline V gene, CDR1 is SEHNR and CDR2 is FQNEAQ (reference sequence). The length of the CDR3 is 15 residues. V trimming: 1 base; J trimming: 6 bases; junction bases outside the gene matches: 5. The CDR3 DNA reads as TGTGCCAGCAGCTTAGGGACAGGGGGCTTAGCCGAGCAGTACTTC. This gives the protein CASSLGTGGLAEQYF. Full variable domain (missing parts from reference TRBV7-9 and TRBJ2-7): DTGVSQNPRHKITKRGQNVTFRCDPISEHNRLYWYRQTLGQGPEFLTYFQNEAQLEKSRLLSDRFSAERPKGSFSTLEIQRTEQGDSAMYLCASSLGTGGLAEQYFGPGTRLTVT.

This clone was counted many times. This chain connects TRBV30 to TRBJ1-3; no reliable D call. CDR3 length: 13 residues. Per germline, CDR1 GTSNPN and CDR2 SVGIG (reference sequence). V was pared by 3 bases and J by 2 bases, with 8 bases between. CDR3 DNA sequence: TGTGCCTGGAGAAAAGAGCCTGGAAACACCATATATTTT. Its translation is CAWRKEPGNTIYF. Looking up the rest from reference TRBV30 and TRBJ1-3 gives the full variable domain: SQTIHQWPATLVQPVGSPLSLECTVEGTSNPNLYWYRQAAGRGLQLLFYSVGIGQISSEVPQNLSASRPQDRQFILSSKKLLLSDSGFYLCAWRKEPGNTIYFGEGSWLTVV.

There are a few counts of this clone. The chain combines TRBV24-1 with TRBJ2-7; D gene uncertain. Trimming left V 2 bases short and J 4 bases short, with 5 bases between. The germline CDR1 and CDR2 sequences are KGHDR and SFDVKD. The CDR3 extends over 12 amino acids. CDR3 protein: CATSDSFYEQYF. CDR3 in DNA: TGTGCCACCAGTGATTCCTTTTACGAGCAGTACTTC.

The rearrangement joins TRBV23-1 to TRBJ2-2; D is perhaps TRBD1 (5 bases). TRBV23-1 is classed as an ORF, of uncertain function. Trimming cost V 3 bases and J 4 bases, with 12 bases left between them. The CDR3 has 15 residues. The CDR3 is CASSQPGISTGELFF. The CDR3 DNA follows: TGCGCCAGCAGTCAGCCAGGGATTAGCACCGGGGAGCTGTTTTTT.

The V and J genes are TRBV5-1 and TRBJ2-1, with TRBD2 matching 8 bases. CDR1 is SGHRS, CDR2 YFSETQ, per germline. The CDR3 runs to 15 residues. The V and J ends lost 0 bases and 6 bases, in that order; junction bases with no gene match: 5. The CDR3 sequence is CASSLDTGTSNEQFF. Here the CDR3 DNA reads TGCGCCAGCAGCTTGGACACCGGGACTAGCAATGAGCAGTTCTTC.

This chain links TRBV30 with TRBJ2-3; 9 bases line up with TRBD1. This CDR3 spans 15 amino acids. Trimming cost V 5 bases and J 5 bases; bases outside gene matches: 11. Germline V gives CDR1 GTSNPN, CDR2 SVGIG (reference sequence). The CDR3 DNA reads TGTGCCTGGGGGGGAAGACAGGGGGTTCTAGATACGCAGTATTTT. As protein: CAWGGRQGVLDTQYF.

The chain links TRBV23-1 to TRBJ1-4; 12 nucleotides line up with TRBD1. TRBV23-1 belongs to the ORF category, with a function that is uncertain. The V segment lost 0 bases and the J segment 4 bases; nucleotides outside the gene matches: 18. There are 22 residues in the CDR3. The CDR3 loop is CASSQSKVTGQGATSINEKLFF. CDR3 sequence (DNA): TGCGCCAGCAGTCAATCGAAAGTGACGGGACAGGGGGCGACTTCGATTAATGAAAAACTGTTTTTT.